One TCR beta chain is described in this entry. The target antigen is unknown. Researchers grouped second doses given at about 4 or about 12 weeks into one pool. The data were produced by immunoSEQ multiplex PCR, yet TCRdb's version contains in-frame clones alone and is incomplete. The table has about 83,000 clones, approximately 85% seen once. V lost 0 bases and J lost 0, with 3 bases in between. The CDR3 loop spans 14 amino acids. Per germline, CDR1 MGHRA and CDR2 YSYEKL. The entry originates in a study of T cell responses to AZD1222 COVID-19 vaccine. The study's findings and limits: Elevations in Spike-specific TCR breadth and depth followed administration of two AZD1222 doses. Repertoires were obtained only post-peak T cell response. Baseline seropositivity occurred in only six AZD1222 recipients.

The specimen was peripheral blood, collected 28 days after the second AZD1222 dose. This chain joins TRBV4-1 and TRBJ1-5; D uncertain. This clonotype originated in an adult who received the AZD1222 COVID-19 vaccine. CDR3 in DNA: TGCGCCAGCAGCCAAGACAGTAGCAATCAGCCCCAGCATTTT. Protein: CASSQDSSNQPQHF.